This T cell receptor (beta chain) was identified during a study of post-analysis software for immune sequencing data. For the study at large: Recorded disease courses covered relapsing-remitting, secondary progressive and progressive-relapsing multiple sclerosis. Some patients had no subtype annotation. Study results and limitations: About 5 TRBV segments (TRBV5-6, TRBV5-1 and TRBV20-1 among them) occurred more frequently in patients than in controls.

In the case of this clonotype: Its antigen is unidentified.

Unique molecular identifiers tagged the TCR beta cDNA libraries. T cells numbering about 0.85 to 11 million yielded cDNA molecules that totaled roughly 500,000. Each CDR3 protein is one row after TCRdb ran MiXCR on the PCR reads. The sample carries a few hundred thousand distinct CDR3 sequences, about 38% recorded once. Trimming removed 6 bases at V and 5 bases at J, with 19 bases between. The length of the CDR3 is 15 residues. Germline V lookup: CDR1 KGHSH, CDR2 LQKENI. The source of this sequence is a girl aged 10 to 17 with multiple sclerosis. The chain couples TRBV18 to TRBJ1-1, with D tentatively TRBD1 (5 bases). The specimen sequenced was blood. The CDR3 DNA sequence: TGTGCCAGCTCTCCCCTAGATGGGGGAGGGACTGAAGCTTTCTTT. Its protein product is CASSPLDGGGTEAFF. The variable domain in full, with the rest retrieved from reference TRBV18 and TRBJ1-1, is NAGVMQNPRHLVRRRGQEARLRCSPMKGHSHVYWYRQLPEEGLKFMVYLQKENIIDESGMPKERFSAEFPKEGPSILRIQQVVRGDSAAYFCASSPLDGGGTEAFFGQGTRLTVV.